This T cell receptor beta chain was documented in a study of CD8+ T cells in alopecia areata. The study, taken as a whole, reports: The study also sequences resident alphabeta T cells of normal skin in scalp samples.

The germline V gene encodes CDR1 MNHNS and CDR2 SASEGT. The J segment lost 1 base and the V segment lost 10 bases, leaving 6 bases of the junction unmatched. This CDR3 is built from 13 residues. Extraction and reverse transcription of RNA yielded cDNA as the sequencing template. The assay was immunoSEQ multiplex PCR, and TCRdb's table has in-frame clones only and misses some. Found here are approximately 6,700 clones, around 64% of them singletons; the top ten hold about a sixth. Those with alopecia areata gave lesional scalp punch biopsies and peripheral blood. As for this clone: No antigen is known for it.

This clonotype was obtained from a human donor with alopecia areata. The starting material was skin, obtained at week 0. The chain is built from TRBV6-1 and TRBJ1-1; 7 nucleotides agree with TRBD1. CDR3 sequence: CATSWDRNTEAFF. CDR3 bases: TGTGCCACCAGCTGGGACAGGAACACTGAAGCTTTCTTT.